These 21 T cell receptor beta chains were sequenced from one sample in a study of cytomegalovirus exposure and HLA in healthy donors (TCRdb year 2017). Libraries were prepared through the immunoSEQ multiplex PCR assay. For the multiplex PCR, a mixture combining 60 forward primers for TCR Vbeta segments and 13 reverse primers for TCR Jbeta segments was used. TCRdb limited this immuneACCESS table to in-frame rearrangements with V and J called. A share of clones is missing; checked studies link under half to unresolved V genes, and the rest is unexplained. The table held for this sample gives 110,000 to 150,000 clones. About 2.2% of the sample is held by the ten biggest clonotypes. Specimen: PBMCs. The receptors come from a woman between 18 and 29 years old in good health and CMV-seronegative.

The chain recombines TRBV5-1 with TRBJ2-3, with D possibly TRBD1 on 5 matching bases. The V and J ends lost 6 bases and 4 bases respectively, with 18 bases between them. The CDR3 has 15 residues. Germline CDR1 reads SGHRS; CDR2 reads YFSETQ. The CDR3: CASTKTLTGADTQYF. The CDR3 nucleotides are TGCGCCAGCACCAAAACCCTCACAGGCGCAGATACGCAGTATTTT.

The gene calls are TRBV10-2 and TRBJ1-1; 10 positions match TRBD1. CDR3 length: 14 residues. Germline lookup yields CDR1 WSHSY and CDR2 SAAADI. J was trimmed by 5 bases and V by 10 bases; bases with no gene match: 10. The CDR3 DNA sequence: TGCGCCACCTCCGGGACAGGGGTTTTTACTGAAGCTTTCTTT. Encoded protein: CATSGTGVFTEAFF.

The chain recombines TRBV4-1 with TRBJ2-7, with D unclear. The germline V gene has CDR1 MGHRA and CDR2 YSYEKL. The CDR3 loop spans 13 amino acids. Deletions cut 0 bases from V and 2 bases from J, with 5 bases between. For the CDR3, the DNA is TGCGCCAGCAGCCAAGATCTTCCCTACGAGCAGTACTTC. Amino acids: CASSQDLPYEQYF.

This rearrangement joins TRBV18 to TRBJ2-1, with D possibly matching TRBD2 (6 bases). This CDR3 has 13 residues. V was clipped by 6 bases and J by 2 bases, with 8 bases between them. From germline, CDR1 is KGHSH and CDR2 LQKENI. In nucleotides, the CDR3 is TGTGCCAGCTCGGGGGGTACCTACAATGAGCAGTTCTTC. Protein: CASSGGTYNEQFF.

The chain employs TRBV4-2 and TRBJ2-6; no firm D call. The CDR3 spans 16 residues. The ends were cut back, 1 base at V and 0 bases at J, with 7 bases in the middle. Germline V gives CDR1 LGHNA, CDR2 YNFKEQ. The CDR3: CASSQGQFSGANVLTF. The DNA of the CDR3 is TGTGCCAGCAGCCAAGGTCAGTTCTCTGGGGCCAACGTCCTGACTTTC.

In DNA, the CDR3 is TGCGCCAGCAGCCAGAGACAGGGGGCCCCCTACGAGCAGTACTTC. This encodes CASSQRQGAPYEQYF. This chain joins TRBV4-1 and TRBJ2-7; 10 positions match TRBD1. Germline lookup yields CDR1 MGHRA and CDR2 YSYEKL. The ends lost 3 bases at V and 2 bases at J; junction bases unmatched: 4. This CDR3 has 15 residues.

The rearrangement joins TRBV19 to TRBJ2-4; 13 bases agree with TRBD2. The CDR3 spans 14 residues. The germline V gene has CDR1 LNHDA and CDR2 SQIVND (reference sequence). Trimming cost V 3 bases and J 9 bases; bases outside gene matches: 2. CDR3 loop: CASSIRTSGSIQYF. The CDR3 nucleotides read TGTGCCAGTAGTATCCGGACTAGCGGGAGCATTCAGTACTTC.

The chain has TRBV7-2 and TRBJ2-3; 7 nucleotides line up with TRBD2. Losses at the gene ends were 1 base for V and 4 bases for J; bases not matched to a gene: 17. The CDR3 runs to 19 residues. Germline CDR1 reads SGHTA; CDR2 reads FQGNSA. This CDR3 reads CASSLVRWEGHASPDTQYF. DNA for the CDR3: TGTGCCAGCAGCTTAGTAAGGTGGGAGGGCCACGCCTCTCCAGATACGCAGTATTTT.

This chain connects TRBV19 to TRBJ1-1; 8 bases are a match to TRBD1. J gave up 1 base and V 5 bases, and 9 bases lay outside the gene matches. This CDR3 is 16 amino acids long. Germline V gives CDR1 LNHDA, CDR2 SQIVND (reference sequence). CDR3 DNA sequence: TGTGCCAGTAGTCCTAGGACAGGGAAGGGGAACACTGAAGCTTTCTTT. Amino acids: CASSPRTGKGNTEAFF. Supplemented by reference TRBV19 and TRBJ1-1, the full variable domain reads DGGITQSPKYLFRKEGQNVTLSCEQNLNHDAMYWYRQDPGQGLRLIYYSQIVNDFQKGDIAEGYSVSREKKESFPLTVTSAQKNPTAFYLCASSPRTGKGNTEAFFGQGTRLTVV.

V is TRBV29-1 and J is TRBJ2-2; TRBD2 matches 8 bases. J lost 0 bases, V lost 3 bases, and 6 bases had no gene match. The V gene's germline CDR1 is SQVTM and CDR2 ANQGSEA. The CDR3 extends over 16 amino acids. Here the CDR3 DNA reads TGCAGCGTTGACTCTAGCGGGCCCGCGAACACCGGGGAGCTGTTTTTT. This gives the protein CSVDSSGPANTGELFF.

This chain joins TRBV7-3 and TRBJ2-2; D might be TRBD2 (6 bases). The CDR3 sequence is 14 residues long. With 5 bases removed from V and 6 bases from J, the gap between germline ends came to 13 bases. CDR1 and CDR2 (germline): SGHTA, FQGTGA. CDR3 amino acids: CASSPPGLSGELFF. Written as DNA, the CDR3 is TGTGCCAGCAGCCCCCCGGGACTTTCCGGGGAGCTGTTTTTT. The variable domain in full, completed from reference TRBV7-3 and TRBJ2-2, reads GAGVSQTPSNKVTEKGKYVELRCDPISGHTALYWYRQSLGQGPEFLIYFQGTGAADDSGLPNDRFFAVRPEGSVSTLKIQRTERGDSAVYLCASSPPGLSGELFFGEGSRLTVL.

V usage is TRBV29-1 and J usage is TRBJ2-3; D is perhaps TRBD2 (6 bases). The CDR3 totals 15 residues. V shed 5 bases and J shed 2 bases, with 17 bases lying between them. Germline V CDR1 and CDR2: SQVTM, ANQGSEA. The CDR3 sequence is CSVRGTSHPTDTQYF. DNA for the CDR3: TGCAGCGTTCGAGGGACTTCCCATCCCACAGATACGCAGTATTTT.

The chain joins TRBV14 to TRBJ2-7; TRBD2 is a possible D gene (6 bases). Deletions cut 5 bases from V and 6 bases from J, with 11 bases between. The CDR3 consists of 12 residues. CDR1 SGHDN and CDR2 FVKESK come from the germline V gene. The CDR3 region has the DNA TGTGCCAGCAGCGGGCAGGGAGGCGAGCAGTACTTC. Translation gives CASSGQGGEQYF.

The J gene is TRBJ2-2, the V gene TRBV19; D might be TRBD1 (7 bases). The germline gives CDR1 LNHDA, CDR2 SQIVND (reference sequence). V shed 2 bases and J shed 6 bases, with 22 bases lying between them. This CDR3 is 18 amino acids long. DNA for the CDR3: TGTGCCAGTAGTATACCGACTAGATTAGGGGGCAACCCCGGGGAGCTGTTTTTT. Protein sequence: CASSIPTRLGGNPGELFF.

V is TRBV5-6 and J is TRBJ1-2, with TRBD1 matching over 8 bases. Germline V gives CDR1 SGHDT, CDR2 YYEEEE. Losses at the gene ends were 0 bases for V and 2 bases for J; bases not matched to a gene: 3. CDR3 length: 15 amino acids. The CDR3 spells CASSLVDRDNYGYTF. The DNA of the CDR3 is TGTGCCAGCAGCTTGGTGGACAGGGACAACTATGGCTACACCTTC.

J is TRBJ1-5 and V is TRBV19, with a tentative D call TRBD1 (6 bases). The V end was cut by 4 bases, the J end by 6 bases, with 13 bases between. This CDR3 region has 14 residues. Germline CDR1 reads LNHDA; CDR2 reads SQIVND (reference sequence). CDR3: CASSRDKGFQPQHF. The CDR3 DNA follows: TGTGCCAGTAGTAGGGACAAGGGGTTTCAGCCCCAGCATTTT.

This chain joins TRBV7-9 and TRBJ2-5, with 7 positions matching TRBD2. This CDR3 has 15 amino acids. J lost 4 bases, V lost 5 bases, and 10 bases had no gene match. Germline V CDR1 and CDR2: SEHNR, FQNEAQ (reference sequence). The CDR3 nucleotides read TGTGCCAGCAGCCTCGACGGGGTAGCGGGAGAGACCCAGTACTTC. Its protein is CASSLDGVAGETQYF.

CDR3 amino acids: CASSWGLAGETQYF. The CDR3 DNA sequence: TGCGCCAGCAGCTGGGGACTAGCGGGAGAGACCCAGTACTTC. The chain is built from TRBV5-1 and TRBJ2-5; TRBD2 aligns across 12 bases. This CDR3 region has 14 residues. Germline V gene data show CDR1 as SGHRS and CDR2 as YFSETQ. V trimming: 3 bases; J trimming: 4 bases; junction bases outside the gene matches: 1.

The chain carries TRBV5-8 and TRBJ1-2; D unresolved. CDR3 size: 13 residues. V shed 1 base and J shed 8 bases, with 12 bases lying between them. Germline V gene sequence: CDR1 SGHTS, CDR2 YDEGEE. CDR3 nucleotide sequence: TGTGCCAGCAGCTTGTTCTCAGTGCGGGGCTACACCTTC. It encodes CASSLFSVRGYTF.

The rearrangement uses TRBV19 and TRBJ1-4; D perhaps matches TRBD1 (5 bases). V dropped 8 bases and J dropped 7 bases, with 14 bases sitting between them. The germline V gene encodes CDR1 LNHDA and CDR2 SQIVND (reference sequence). CDR3 length: 13 residues. For the CDR3, the DNA is TGTGCCAGTCGAGACAGTTTCAGTGAAAAACTGTTTTTT. It specifies CASRDSFSEKLFF. Combining the CDR3 with reference TRBV19 and TRBJ1-4 gives the whole variable domain DGGITQSPKYLFRKEGQNVTLSCEQNLNHDAMYWYRQDPGQGLRLIYYSQIVNDFQKGDIAEGYSVSREKKESFPLTVTSAQKNPTAFYLCASRDSFSEKLFFGSGTQLSVL.

This chain uses TRBV10-3 with TRBJ1-4; D perhaps matches TRBD1 (5 bases). CDR3 length equals 14 residues. V was trimmed by 4 bases and J by 7 bases, leaving 13 bases between them. From germline, CDR1 is ENHRY and CDR2 SYGVKD. The CDR3 bases are TGTGCCATCAGTGTAGGGGAGGAGGTTGAAAAACTGTTTTTT. Translating gives CAISVGEEVEKLFF.